This entry lists 31 T cell receptor beta chains sequenced from one sample in a study of OX40 agonist ivuxolimab in advanced cancers. Libraries were constructed by the immunoSEQ multiplex PCR assay. The source is immuneACCESS, and TCRdb retained only in-frame sequences with V and J called. Part of the clones is not carried over; for the studies checked, unresolved V genes explain less than half of this, and the remainder is unexplained. This sample is represented by around 70,000 clones; around four fifths of them were singletons. The ten largest clonotypes hold approximately 10% of the sample. Sequences were derived from CD4+ or CD8+ T cells sorted from blood, sampled in a trial of the OX40 agonist ivuxolimab. The receptor set was obtained from an adult with an advanced solid tumor such as melanoma, head and neck, liver or kidney cancer.

The J gene is TRBJ2-7, the V gene TRBV18; TRBD1 agrees at 8 bases. After removal of 3 bases from V and 4 bases from J, the junction contained 11 bases not matched to a gene. The CDR3 consists of 16 residues. CDR1 and CDR2 (germline): KGHSH, LQKENI. The CDR3 here is CASSPRTGRGLYEQYF. The CDR3 DNA reads as TGTGCCAGCTCACCGAGGACAGGGCGCGGGTTGTACGAGCAGTACTTC.

The CDR3 region is CASRGQNQPQHF. CDR3 in DNA: TGCGCCAGCAGGGGACAGAATCAGCCCCAGCATTTT. V usage is TRBV10-2 and J usage is TRBJ1-5, with TRBD1 matching 7 bases. Losses at the gene ends were 6 bases for V and 4 bases for J; bases not matched to a gene: 0. The CDR3 extends over 12 amino acids. Looked up from germline, CDR1 is WSHSY and CDR2 is SAAADI.

The genes are TRBV4-1 and TRBJ1-1; D ambiguous. Germline V lookup: CDR1 MGHRA, CDR2 YSYEKL. The CDR3 extends over 12 amino acids. Trimming took 7 bases from V and 4 from J, leaving 10 bases between them. This CDR3 reads CASTDGVTEAFF. Written as DNA, the CDR3 is TGCGCCAGCACAGACGGGGTCACTGAAGCTTTCTTT.

The chain couples TRBV4-3 to TRBJ2-2; D uncertain. The CDR3 totals 13 residues. In germline, CDR1 is LGHNA, CDR2 YSLEER. V shed 0 bases and J shed 4 bases, with 3 bases lying between them. The CDR3 loop reads CASSQDLTGELFF. For the CDR3, the DNA is TGCGCCAGCAGCCAAGATCTCACCGGGGAGCTGTTTTTT.

The chain recombines TRBV6-5 with TRBJ2-3; TRBD2 aligns across 8 bases. Germline trimming cut 5 bases from V and 11 bases from J; bases unmatched to any gene: 6. Germline V lookup: CDR1 MNHEY, CDR2 SVGAGI. The CDR3 is 12 residues long. CDR3 nucleotides: TGTGCCAGCAGTGGAAGCAGCGGGGGGCAGTATTTT. Its protein product is CASSGSSGGQYF.

This clone was counted a few times. This chain joins TRBV4-2 and TRBJ1-4, with TRBD1 as a possible D gene (6 bases). Germline lookup yields CDR1 LGHNA and CDR2 YNFKEQ. Between the trimmed V and J ends, which lost 0 bases and 8 bases, there was a span of 10 bases. The CDR3 is made up of 14 amino acids. For the CDR3, the DNA is TGTGCCAGCAGCCAAGATTCAGGGGAGGAAAAACTGTTTTTT. Protein product: CASSQDSGEEKLFF.

V is TRBV9 and J is TRBJ1-1; tentative D call: TRBD1 (5 bases). The germline V gene has CDR1 SGDLS and CDR2 YYNGEE. V was trimmed by 4 bases and J by 3 bases, leaving 13 bases between them. The CDR3 has 14 amino acids. This CDR3 reads CASSLGLTHTEAFF. DNA of the CDR3: TGTGCCAGCAGCTTGGGACTGACGCACACTGAAGCTTTCTTT.

In DNA, the CDR3 is TGTGCCAGCAGCGCCACACAGGGGGCCAGTAATTCACCCCTCCACTTT. Translation: CASSATQGASNSPLHF. The chain is built from TRBV2 and TRBJ1-6, with 9 bases lining up with TRBD1. The V segment lost 6 bases and the J segment 6 bases; nucleotides outside the gene matches: 9. Germline-derived CDR1 and CDR2 are SNHLY and FYNNEI. The CDR3 sequence is 16 residues long.

This sequence joins TRBV27 and TRBJ2-7; a weak D match, TRBD1 (6 bases). The CDR3 consists of 13 residues. Germline CDR1 reads MNHEY; CDR2 reads SMNVEV (reference sequence). Trimming shortened V by 3 bases and J by 5 bases, and 11 bases separated the two germline ends. The chain's CDR3 is CASSFREGDEQYF. The CDR3 nucleotides are TGTGCCAGCAGTTTTCGAGAGGGGGACGAGCAGTACTTC.

This clone was seen only once. The genes are TRBV5-1 and TRBJ1-1; 8 positions agree with TRBD1. Germline-derived CDR1 and CDR2 are SGHRS and YFSETQ. J gave up 1 base and V 5 bases, and 7 bases lay outside the gene matches. The CDR3 has 15 residues. The CDR3 is CASRYAGTGNTEAFF. CDR3 bases: TGCGCCAGCAGGTACGCCGGGACAGGGAACACTGAAGCTTTCTTT.

The gene calls are TRBV27 and TRBJ1-3, with D possibly matching TRBD1 (5 bases). Germline assignment: CDR1 MNHEY and CDR2 SMNVEV (reference sequence). The length of the CDR3 is 16 residues. Trimming pared 6 bases from V and 0 bases from J, leaving 15 bases between. CDR3 bases: TGTGCCAGCAGGCGGGGGGGAGGGAGCTCTGGAAACACCATATATTTT. It translates to CASRRGGGSSGNTIYF.

The table lists this clone with a count of one. The gene calls are TRBV28 and TRBJ2-1; 9 bases are a match to TRBD1. The CDR3 is made up of 12 amino acids. The germline gives CDR1 MDHEN, CDR2 SYDVKM. CDR3 amino acids: CATGGSYNEQFF. As DNA, the CDR3 is TGTGCGACAGGGGGTTCCTACAATGAGCAGTTCTTC.

The rearrangement links TRBV12-5 to TRBJ2-1; D is undetermined. Trimming took off 1 base at V and 10 bases at J, with 11 bases between the two ends. The CDR3 covers 13 residues. The germline V gene has CDR1 LGHNT and CDR2 FRNRAP. Here the CDR3 reads CASGLGGAGEQFF. In DNA, the CDR3 is TGTGCTAGTGGTTTGGGCGGCGCCGGGGAGCAGTTCTTC.

The CDR3 nucleotides are TGTGCCAGCTCACCCCCTCGGGGACAGGGGGCGCAGGACACTGAAGCTTTCTTT. Translating gives CASSPPRGQGAQDTEAFF. The J gene is TRBJ1-1, the V gene TRBV18, with 12 bases fitting TRBD1. V shed 3 bases and J 3 bases; nucleotides not matched to a gene: 11. This CDR3 has 18 amino acids. Germline V gene sequence: CDR1 KGHSH, CDR2 LQKENI. The variable domain in full, completed from reference TRBV18 and TRBJ1-1, reads NAGVMQNPRHLVRRRGQEARLRCSPMKGHSHVYWYRQLPEEGLKFMVYLQKENIIDESGMPKERFSAEFPKEGPSILRIQQVVRGDSAAYFCASSPPRGQGAQDTEAFFGQGTRLTVV.

The V and J genes are TRBV14 and TRBJ2-3; tentatively, D is TRBD1 (5 bases). CDR1 SGHDN and CDR2 FVKESK come from the germline V gene. The CDR3 length is 12 residues. The germline V and J ends were trimmed by 2 bases and 12 bases, with 12 bases remaining between them. CDR3 in amino acids: CASSQLGDSQYF. DNA for the CDR3: TGTGCCAGCAGCCAATTAGGGGATTCTCAGTATTTT.

The genes are TRBV5-1 and TRBJ2-1; 7 nucleotides line up with TRBD1. CDR1 is SGHRS and CDR2 is YFSETQ in the germline V gene. This CDR3 is built from 14 residues. V lost 4 bases and J lost 4; bases outside the gene matches: 5. In DNA form, the CDR3 reads TGCGCCAGCAGCGAGGACAGGCGTTACAATGAGCAGTTCTTC. It specifies CASSEDRRYNEQFF.

The genes are TRBV2 and TRBJ2-5; D is uncertain. CDR3 size: 13 residues. V lost 1 base and J 5 bases, leaving 8 bases between the germline ends. Germline V lookup: CDR1 SNHLY, CDR2 FYNNEI. CDR3 loop: CASSEVRRETQYF. The CDR3 DNA reads as TGTGCCAGCAGTGAAGTGAGGCGGGAGACCCAGTACTTC.

The chain links TRBV7-6 to TRBJ2-7, with TRBD2 matching over 7 bases. The CDR3 is made up of 14 amino acids. Germline assignment: CDR1 SGHVS and CDR2 FNYEAQ. V lost 1 base to trimming and J lost 2 bases; unmatched junction nucleotides: 2. The DNA for the CDR3 is TGTGCCAGCAGCTTAGAGCGGGGCCCCTACGAGCAGTACTTC. Its protein is CASSLERGPYEQYF.

V gene TRBV10-3 combines with J gene TRBJ2-3, with TRBD2 identical over 7 bases. V trimming: 6 bases; J trimming: 6 bases; junction bases outside the gene matches: 15. This CDR3 has 16 residues. Germline V gene data show CDR1 as ENHRY and CDR2 as SYGVKD. Written as DNA, the CDR3 is TGTGCCATCAGGGGCCGGGACTACCTGGGCAACGATACGCAGTATTTT. Translation: CAIRGRDYLGNDTQYF.

V and J are TRBV2 and TRBJ2-5, with 7 nucleotides matching TRBD1. The length of the CDR3 is 13 residues. Germline V gene sequence: CDR1 SNHLY, CDR2 FYNNEI. V lost 6 bases, J lost 3 bases, and 4 bases stayed unmatched. This CDR3 is CASSLGQEETQYF. CDR3 DNA sequence: TGTGCCAGCAGCCTTGGACAGGAAGAGACCCAGTACTTC. Using reference TRBV2 and TRBJ2-5 for the parts outside the CDR3, the full variable domain is EPEVTQTPSHQVTQMGQEVILRCVPISNHLYFYWYRQILGQKVEFLVSFYNNEISEKSEIFDDQFSVERPDGSNFTLKIRSTKLEDSAMYFCASSLGQEETQYFGPGTRLLVL.

The gene calls are TRBV19 and TRBJ1-2, with D perhaps TRBD1 (5 bases). The CDR3 length is 12 residues. CDR1 LNHDA and CDR2 SQIVND come from the germline V gene (reference sequence). V was trimmed by 5 bases and J by 4 bases, leaving 8 bases between them. The CDR3 DNA is TGTGCCAGTAGTGCGACAGCCTATGGCTACACCTTC. Amino acids: CASSATAYGYTF.

The rearrangement links TRBV7-9 to TRBJ2-1, with 11 bases fitting TRBD2. The CDR3 is 16 residues long. V dropped 5 bases and J dropped 6; count of bases not matched to a gene: 9. Germline CDR1 reads SEHNR; CDR2 reads FQNEAQ (reference sequence). The CDR3: CASSPSLAGGPNEQFF. The CDR3 coding sequence is TGTGCCAGCAGCCCCTCCCTAGCGGGAGGCCCCAATGAGCAGTTCTTC.

In the case of this clone: Other DNA variants within this sample encode the same CDR3. The rearrangement links TRBV6-6 to TRBJ1-5; tentative D call: TRBD1 (5 bases). Trimming stripped 6 bases from V and 6 bases from J, with 12 bases between. In germline, CDR1 is MNHNY, CDR2 SVGAGI (reference sequence). This CDR3 spans 13 amino acids. CDR3 loop: CASSPGGVQPQHF. CDR3 coding DNA: TGTGCCAGCAGCCCCGGAGGGGTTCAGCCCCAGCATTTT.

This rearrangement joins TRBV28 to TRBJ2-5, with D possibly being TRBD1 or TRBD2 (6 bases each). The DNA end is a closer match to TRBJ2-7, so the J assignment may be wrong. Germline V gene data show CDR1 as MDHEN and CDR2 as SYDVKM. The CDR3 runs to 13 residues. DNA of the CDR3: TGTGCCAGCAGTTTAGGGGGGCCCTACGAGCAGTACTTC. Its translation is CASSLGGPYEQYF.

This rearrangement joins TRBV2 to TRBJ2-3; TRBD2 aligns across 14 bases. CDR3 length equals 19 residues. Per germline, CDR1 SNHLY and CDR2 FYNNEI. V was pared by 6 bases and J by 2 bases, with 13 bases of the junction left unmatched. DNA of the CDR3: TGTGCCAGCAGCGCTGGACTAGCGGGAGGCTTAGGAACCACAGATACGCAGTATTTT. As protein: CASSAGLAGGLGTTDTQYF.

The rearrangement joins TRBV6-1 to TRBJ1-1; no reliable D call. The ends were cut back, 2 bases at V and 1 base at J, with 5 bases in the middle. Germline CDR1 is MNHNS and CDR2 is SASEGT. This CDR3 has 13 residues. The CDR3 region is CASSELRNTEAFF. In DNA form, the CDR3 reads TGTGCCAGCAGTGAACTTAGGAACACTGAAGCTTTCTTT.

This chain connects TRBV6-5 to TRBJ1-4; 11 positions agree with TRBD1. This CDR3 region has 15 residues. Germline CDR1 is MNHEY and CDR2 is SVGAGI. Unmatched junction bases numbered 8, after V lost 8 bases and J lost 6 bases. This CDR3 reads CASGHRDRGDEKLFF. As DNA, the CDR3 is TGTGCCAGCGGACACCGGGACAGGGGGGATGAAAAACTGTTTTTT.

The chain is built from TRBV11-2 and TRBJ2-3; maybe TRBD1 (5 bases). CDR1 is SGHAT and CDR2 is FQNNGV in the germline V gene. Trimming took off 4 bases at V and 6 bases at J, with 11 bases between the two ends. The CDR3 runs 13 residues. CDR3 in DNA: TGTGCCAGCAGCTCACCAGGGCTGGATACGCAGTATTTT. Its protein product is CASSSPGLDTQYF.

This clone was picked up a small number of times. The chain uses TRBV6-5 and TRBJ1-2; 9 bases are shared with TRBD1. The CDR3 has 14 residues. J gave up 7 bases and V 7 bases, and 10 bases lay outside the gene matches. Germline V gene lookup returns CDR1 MNHEY and CDR2 SVGAGI. The CDR3 region has the DNA TGTGCCAGCACCCCGGGGGACAGGGAGGGTGGCTACACCTTC. It translates to CASTPGDREGGYTF.

This clone was picked up one time. This sequence joins TRBV27 and TRBJ1-5, with 8 bases fitting TRBD1. The CDR3 length is 16 residues. The trim removed 3 bases at V and 5 bases at J, leaving 9 bases unmatched. Looked up from germline, CDR1 is MNHEY and CDR2 is SMNVEV (reference sequence). The CDR3: CASSFYGQGRHQPQHF. CDR3 DNA sequence: TGTGCCAGCAGTTTTTACGGACAGGGTAGGCATCAGCCCCAGCATTTT.

V is TRBV28 and J is TRBJ1-2; possibly TRBD1 for D (6 bases). Germline V gives CDR1 MDHEN, CDR2 SYDVKM. This CDR3 contains 15 residues. V lost 4 bases and J lost 6, with 18 bases in between. The DNA for the CDR3 is TGTGCCAGCAGTTCCTTACCCAGGGGAGGGGATGGCTACACCTTC. This encodes CASSSLPRGGDGYTF.